Shown below are 2 T cell receptor beta chains from a single sample sequenced in a study of post-analysis software for immune sequencing data. Overall study findings and caveats: Controls had lower frequencies than patients of roughly five TRBV segments, which included TRBV5-6, TRBV5-1 and TRBV20-1.

Each TCR beta cDNA library carried unique molecular identifiers. TCRdb ran MiXCR on the PCR reads and lists one entry per CDR3 protein. The sample holds about 620,000 distinct CDR3 sequences, about 40% seen once. What these receptors recognize is not known. The sequenced sample was blood. The receptors were sampled from a girl between 5 and 17 years old with multiple sclerosis.

The chain employs TRBV4-2 and TRBJ1-2; D uncertain. Trimming stripped 8 bases from V and 1 base from J, with 5 bases between. The CDR3 is 11 amino acids. Per germline, CDR1 LGHNA and CDR2 YNFKEQ. CDR3 sequence (DNA): TGTGCCAGCCTGAGTAACTATGGCTACACCTTC. This codes for CASLSNYGYTF.

The J gene is TRBJ2-6, the V gene TRBV7-9, with 8 bases aligning to TRBD1. The CDR3 spans 17 residues. CDR1 SEHNR and CDR2 FQNEAQ come from the germline V gene (reference sequence). The trim removed 10 bases at V and 0 bases at J, leaving 11 bases unmatched. In DNA form, the CDR3 reads TGTGCCACCCCAATAGACAGGGGCCGCTCTGGGGCCAACGTCCTGACTTTC. The encoded protein is CATPIDRGRSGANVLTF.